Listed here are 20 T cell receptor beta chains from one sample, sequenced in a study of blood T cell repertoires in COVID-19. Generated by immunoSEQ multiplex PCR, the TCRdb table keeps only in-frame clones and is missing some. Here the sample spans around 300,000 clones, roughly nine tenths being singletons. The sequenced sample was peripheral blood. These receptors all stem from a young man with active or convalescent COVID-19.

CDR3 nucleotides: TGCAGCGTTCTAGCGGGGGTTAGCACAGATACGCAGTATTTT. Its protein is CSVLAGVSTDTQYF. The rearrangement links TRBV29-1 to TRBJ2-3; TRBD2 aligns across 10 bases. This CDR3 is built from 14 residues. Germline loops: CDR1 SQVTM, CDR2 ANQGSEA. V gave up 5 bases and J gave up 0 bases; unmatched junction bases: 2.

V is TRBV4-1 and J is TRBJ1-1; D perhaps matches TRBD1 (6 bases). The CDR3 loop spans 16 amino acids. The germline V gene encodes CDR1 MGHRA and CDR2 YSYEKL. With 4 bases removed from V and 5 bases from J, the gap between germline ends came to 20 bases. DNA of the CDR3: TGCGCCAGCAGCCCCTATTGGGGGGGCCCGGGAACTGAAGCTTTCTTT. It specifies CASSPYWGGPGTEAFF.

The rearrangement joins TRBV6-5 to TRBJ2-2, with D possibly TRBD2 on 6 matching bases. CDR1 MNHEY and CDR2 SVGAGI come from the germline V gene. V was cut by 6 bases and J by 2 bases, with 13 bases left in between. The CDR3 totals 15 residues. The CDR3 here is CASRTGTANTGELFF. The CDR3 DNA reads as TGTGCCAGCAGAACCGGGACTGCTAACACCGGGGAGCTGTTTTTT.

CDR3 residues: CASSQDPTTLYEQYF. Written as DNA, the CDR3 is TGCGCCAGCAGCCAAGACCCTACTACACTCTACGAGCAGTACTTC. The rearrangement links TRBV4-1 to TRBJ2-7; D remains unclear. The V end was cut by 0 bases, the J end by 3 bases, with 12 bases between. CDR1 and CDR2 (germline): MGHRA, YSYEKL. The CDR3 spans 15 residues.

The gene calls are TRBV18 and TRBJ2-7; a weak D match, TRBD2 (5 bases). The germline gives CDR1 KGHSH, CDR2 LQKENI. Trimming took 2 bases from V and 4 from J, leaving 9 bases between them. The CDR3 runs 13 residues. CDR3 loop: CASSPGSGYEQYF. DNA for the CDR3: TGTGCCAGCTCACCAGGGAGTGGGTACGAGCAGTACTTC. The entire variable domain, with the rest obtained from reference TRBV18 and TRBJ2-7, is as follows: NAGVMQNPRHLVRRRGQEARLRCSPMKGHSHVYWYRQLPEEGLKFMVYLQKENIIDESGMPKERFSAEFPKEGPSILRIQQVVRGDSAAYFCASSPGSGYEQYFGPGTRLTVT.

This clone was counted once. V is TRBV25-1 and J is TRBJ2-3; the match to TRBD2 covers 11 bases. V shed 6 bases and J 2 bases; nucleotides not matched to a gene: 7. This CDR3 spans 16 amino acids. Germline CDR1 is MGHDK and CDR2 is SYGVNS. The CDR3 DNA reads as TGTGCCAGCAGCGAAGGGACTAGCGGCTACACAGATACGCAGTATTTT. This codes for CASSEGTSGYTDTQYF.

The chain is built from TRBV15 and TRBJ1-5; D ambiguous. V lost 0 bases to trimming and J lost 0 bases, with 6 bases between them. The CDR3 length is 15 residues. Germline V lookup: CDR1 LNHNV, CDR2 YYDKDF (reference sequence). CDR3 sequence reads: CATSRDLYSNQPQHF. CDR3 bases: TGTGCCACCAGCAGAGATTTATATAGCAATCAGCCCCAGCATTTT.

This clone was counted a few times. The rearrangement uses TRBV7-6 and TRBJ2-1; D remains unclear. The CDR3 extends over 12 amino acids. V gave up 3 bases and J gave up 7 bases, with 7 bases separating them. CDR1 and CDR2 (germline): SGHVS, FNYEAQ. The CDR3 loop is CASSFRLNEQFF. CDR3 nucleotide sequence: TGTGCCAGCAGCTTCAGGTTAAATGAGCAGTTCTTC.

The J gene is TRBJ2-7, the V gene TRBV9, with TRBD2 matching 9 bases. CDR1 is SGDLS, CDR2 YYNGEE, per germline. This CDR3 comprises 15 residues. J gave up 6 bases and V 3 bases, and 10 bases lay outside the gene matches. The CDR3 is CASSDARGGASEQYF. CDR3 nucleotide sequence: TGTGCCAGCAGCGACGCTCGCGGGGGGGCCTCCGAGCAGTACTTC.

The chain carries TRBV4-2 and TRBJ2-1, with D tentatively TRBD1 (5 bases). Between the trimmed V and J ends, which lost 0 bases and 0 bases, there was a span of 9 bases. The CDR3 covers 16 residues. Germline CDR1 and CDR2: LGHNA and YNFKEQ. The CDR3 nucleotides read TGTGCCAGCAGCCAAGAAGACAGCCTCTCCTACAATGAGCAGTTCTTC. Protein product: CASSQEDSLSYNEQFF.

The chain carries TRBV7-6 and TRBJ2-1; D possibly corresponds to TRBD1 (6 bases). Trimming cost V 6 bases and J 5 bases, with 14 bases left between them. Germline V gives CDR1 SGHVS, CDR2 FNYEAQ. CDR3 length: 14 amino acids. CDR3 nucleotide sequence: TGTGCCAGCAGTTCCCACAACAGGGACAATGAGCAGTTCTTC. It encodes CASSSHNRDNEQFF.

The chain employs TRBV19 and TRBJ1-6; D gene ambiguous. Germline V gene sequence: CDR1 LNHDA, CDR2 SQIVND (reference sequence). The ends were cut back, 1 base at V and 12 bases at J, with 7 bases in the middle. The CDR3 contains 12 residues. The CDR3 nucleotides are TGTGCCAGTAGTATAGGTGGCAGACCCCTCCACTTT. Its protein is CASSIGGRPLHF.

CDR3 coding DNA: TGTGCCAGCAGCCGCACAGGGGGTAACTCTGGAAACACCATATATTTT. This codes for CASSRTGGNSGNTIYF. The rearrangement links TRBV7-9 to TRBJ1-3, with 8 bases identical to TRBD1. The CDR3 runs 16 residues. Trimming cost V 5 bases and J 0 bases; bases outside gene matches: 6. CDR1 is SEHNR, CDR2 FQNEAQ, per germline (reference sequence).

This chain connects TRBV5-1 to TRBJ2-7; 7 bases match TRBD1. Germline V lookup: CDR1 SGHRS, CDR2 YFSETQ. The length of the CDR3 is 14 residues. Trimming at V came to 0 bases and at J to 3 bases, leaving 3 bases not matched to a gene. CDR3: CASSLGTGVYEQYF. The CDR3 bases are TGCGCCAGCAGCTTGGGGACAGGAGTCTACGAGCAGTACTTC.

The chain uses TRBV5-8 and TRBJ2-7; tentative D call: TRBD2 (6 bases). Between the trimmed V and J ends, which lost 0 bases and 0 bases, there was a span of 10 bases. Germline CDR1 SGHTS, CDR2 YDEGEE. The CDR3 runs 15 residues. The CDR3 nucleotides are TGTGCCAGCAGCTTGGCTGGGGGGACCTCCTACGAGCAGTACTTC. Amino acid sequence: CASSLAGGTSYEQYF. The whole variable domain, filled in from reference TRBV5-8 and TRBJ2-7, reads EAGVTQSPTHLIKTRGQQATLRCSPISGHTSVYWYQQALGLGLQFLLWYDEGEERNRGNFPPRFSGRQFPNYSSELNVNALELEDSALYLCASSLAGGTSYEQYFGPGTRLTVT.

CDR3 DNA sequence: TGTGCCAGCAGTTACGGCGGCGGGGCGATTTCACCCCTCCACTTT. It translates to CASSYGGGAISPLHF. This chain connects TRBV6-5 to TRBJ1-6; tentatively, D is TRBD1 (5 bases). The V end was cut by 2 bases, the J end by 9 bases, with 14 bases between. CDR1 and CDR2 (germline): MNHEY, SVGAGI. The CDR3 runs 15 residues.

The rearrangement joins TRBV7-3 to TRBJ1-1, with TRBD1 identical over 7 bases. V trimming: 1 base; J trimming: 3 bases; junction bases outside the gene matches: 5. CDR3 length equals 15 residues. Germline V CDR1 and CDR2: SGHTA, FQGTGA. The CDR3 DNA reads TGTGCCAGCAGCTTAAGGAGCCAGGGGGACACTGAAGCTTTCTTT. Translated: CASSLRSQGDTEAFF.

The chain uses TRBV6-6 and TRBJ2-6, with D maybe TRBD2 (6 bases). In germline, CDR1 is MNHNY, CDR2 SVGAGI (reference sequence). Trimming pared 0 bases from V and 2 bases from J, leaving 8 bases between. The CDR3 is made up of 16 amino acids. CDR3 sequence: CASSYSPGAGANVLTF. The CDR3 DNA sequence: TGTGCCAGCAGTTACTCACCGGGGGCTGGGGCCAACGTCCTGACTTTC.

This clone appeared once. The CDR3 region has the DNA TGTGCCAGCAGACTCACGGGGACAGGGGACTATGGCTACACCTTC. Its translation is CASRLTGTGDYGYTF. The rearrangement links TRBV6-5 to TRBJ1-2; TRBD1 matches at 10 bases. Germline V CDR1 and CDR2: MNHEY, SVGAGI. This CDR3 has 15 residues. The junction had 7 bases not matched to a gene; V was cut back by 6 bases and J by 3 bases.

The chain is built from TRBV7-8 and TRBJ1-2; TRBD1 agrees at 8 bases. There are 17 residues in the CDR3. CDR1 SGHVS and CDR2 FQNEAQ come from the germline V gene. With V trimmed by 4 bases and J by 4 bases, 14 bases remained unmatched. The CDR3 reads CASSSRDRRLLIYGYTF. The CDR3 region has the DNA TGTGCCAGCAGCTCCCGGGACAGGCGTCTACTAATCTATGGCTACACCTTC.